This T cell receptor beta chain is drawn from a study of blood T cell repertoires in COVID-19. Study-level information: Italy, Spain and the United States were the sources of the convalescent and acute COVID-19 samples. The analysed material was cDNA or gDNA that came from T cells, B-cell-depleted T cells, or PBMCs.

As processed by the authors: Amplified reference gene primers provided the basis for estimating nucleated cell counts. Sequencing used immunoSEQ multiplex PCR; TCRdb keeps in-frame clones, though not all of them. The D gene and trimming were derived from the DNA, and the V and J assignments and clone size from that table. The table records roughly 200,000 clones, 85% to 90% of them present only once. Trimming pared 5 bases from V and 8 bases from J, leaving 7 bases between. Germline assignment: CDR1 MGHDK and CDR2 SYGVNS. The CDR3 covers 11 residues. This clone appeared once. Sample: peripheral blood. This receptor was obtained from a man in his fifties or sixties with acute or convalescent COVID-19. The rearrangement uses TRBV25-1 and TRBJ1-3; D not certain. CDR3 in DNA: TGTGCCAGCAGTTCTTCCTACACCATATATTTT. This gives the protein CASSSSYTIYF.